These 10 T cell receptor beta chains were sequenced from one sample in a study of blood T cells in healthy people across ages (dated by TCRdb to between 2014 and 2016). Libraries were constructed by 5' RACE. Sequencing took place on an Illumina HiSeq 2500. A second PCR of roughly 6 to 11 cycles was run with a J-beta primer mix and a sample-barcoded 5' primer. TCRdb trimmed the raw reads at Q25, called clones with MiXCR and kept productive beta chains. Rows with one shared CDR3 protein collapse into an entry with the most common genes and DNA. The sample table contains around 1.1 million distinct CDR3 sequences; only one count was recorded for more than 30% of them. Around 13% of the sample rests with the top ten. The source material was blood. All receptors come from a man younger than 35 in good health.

This clonotype showed up just a few times. The chain combines TRBV11-2 with TRBJ2-1; a possible D gene is TRBD2 (7 bases). The V gene lost 5 bases and the J gene lost 4 bases, with 24 bases spanning the gap. CDR1 SGHAT and CDR2 FQNNGV come from the germline V gene. The CDR3 is 18 residues long. The CDR3 DNA sequence: TGTGCCAGCAGCGTTTCTAGCCGGGGGGCAGGTGGGTACAATGAGCAGTTCTTC. It encodes CASSVSSRGAGGYNEQFF.

The genes are TRBV30 and TRBJ2-5, with D perhaps matching TRBD1 or TRBD2 (5 bases each). The length of the CDR3 is 13 residues. From germline, CDR1 is GTSNPN and CDR2 SVGIG (reference sequence). V was trimmed by 4 bases and J by 11 bases, leaving 20 bases between them. CDR3 in DNA: TGTGCCTGGAAGAGGGACCCAGAACGAGGGCAGTACTTC. This codes for CAWKRDPERGQYF.

This clonotype turned up a few times. The chain joins TRBV20-1 to TRBJ1-2, with D unclear. The CDR3 extends over 14 amino acids. In germline, CDR1 is DFQATT, CDR2 SNEGSKA (reference sequence). The V end lost 0 bases, the J end lost 7 bases, and 15 bases lay between the germline ends. The CDR3 sequence: CSAREYEDVSGYTF. In nucleotides, the CDR3 is TGCAGTGCTAGAGAATATGAGGACGTAAGTGGCTACACCTTC.

The genes are TRBV20-1 and TRBJ2-1, with a weak D call TRBD2 (5 bases). The CDR3 covers 12 residues. Deletions cut 3 bases from V and 8 bases from J, with 11 bases between. Germline V gene lookup returns CDR1 DFQATT and CDR2 SNEGSKA (reference sequence). The CDR3 reads CSARDREHEQFF. For the CDR3, the DNA is TGCAGTGCTAGGGATAGGGAGCATGAGCAGTTCTTC.

Comments on this clonotype: With a much larger clone just one base away, this may be a read error. The chain links TRBV6-5 to TRBJ2-3; TRBD2 is a possible D gene (5 bases). This CDR3 spans 12 amino acids. Looked up from germline, CDR1 is MNHEY and CDR2 is SVGAGI. The CDR3 DNA reads as TGTACCAGCAGTCGGGGTAAAGATACGCAGTATTTT. This gives the protein CTSSRGKDTQYF.

The chain has TRBV24-1 and TRBJ2-3; D perhaps matches TRBD2 (6 bases). The V end lost 3 bases, the J end lost 4 bases, and 22 bases lay between the germline ends. CDR1 and CDR2 (germline): KGHDR, SFDVKD. CDR3 length: 18 residues. The DNA for the CDR3 is TGTGCCACCAGTGATCCTCGTGGAGGGCGGGTGGCAGCAGATACGCAGTATTTT. This sequence encodes CATSDPRGGRVAADTQYF.

This clonotype was detected ten times or more. The chain carries TRBV4-3 and TRBJ1-2; D not certain. V was cut by 0 bases and J by 8 bases, with 13 bases left in between. The CDR3 has 14 residues. Germline CDR1 reads LGHNA; CDR2 reads YSLEER. The CDR3 DNA is TGCGCCAGCAGCCAAGATGTGGACTCTTCGGGCTACACCTTC. It codes for CASSQDVDSSGYTF.

The chain links TRBV20-1 to TRBJ2-1, with TRBD2 identical over 8 bases. The J call may be faulty, since TRBJ2-7 better matches the DNA end. Germline V lookup: CDR1 DFQATT, CDR2 SNEGSKA (reference sequence). The CDR3 has 16 amino acids. CDR3: CSAPGGGSFSYNEQYF. The CDR3, as DNA: TGCAGTGCTCCAGGCGGGGGGAGTTTCTCCTACAATGAGCAGTACTTC.

There are a few counts of this clonotype. This chain links TRBV5-5 with TRBJ1-1; TRBD1 matches at 8 bases. The junction had 3 bases not matched to a gene; V was cut back by 5 bases and J by 3 bases. CDR3 length equals 13 residues. Germline-derived CDR1 and CDR2 are SGHKS and YYEKEE (reference sequence). CDR3 in amino acids: CASRTGEHTEAFF. In nucleotides, the CDR3 is TGTGCCAGCAGGACAGGGGAGCACACTGAAGCTTTCTTT.

This clonotype was detected a few times. The chain joins TRBV9 to TRBJ2-3; the match to TRBD2 covers 8 bases. CDR3 length: 15 amino acids. After removal of 4 bases from V and 4 bases from J, the junction contained 8 bases not matched to a gene. Germline assignment: CDR1 SGDLS and CDR2 YYNGEE. DNA for the CDR3: TGTGCCAGCAGCTTCGGACTAGCCTCGCCAGATACGCAGTATTTT. Its translation is CASSFGLASPDTQYF.